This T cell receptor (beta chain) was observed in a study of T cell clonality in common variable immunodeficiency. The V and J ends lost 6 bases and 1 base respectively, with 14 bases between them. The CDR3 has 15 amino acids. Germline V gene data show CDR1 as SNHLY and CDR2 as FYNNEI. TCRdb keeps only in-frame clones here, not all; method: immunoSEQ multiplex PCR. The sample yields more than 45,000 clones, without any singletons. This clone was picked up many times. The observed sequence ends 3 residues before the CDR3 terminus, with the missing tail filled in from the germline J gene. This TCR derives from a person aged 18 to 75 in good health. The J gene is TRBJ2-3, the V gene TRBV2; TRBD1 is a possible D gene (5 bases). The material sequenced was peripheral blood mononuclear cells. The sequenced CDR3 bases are TGTGCCAGCAGGAGACAGCCCGTAGGCACAGATACG. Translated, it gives CASRRQPVGTDT. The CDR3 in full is CASRRQPVGTDTQYF.